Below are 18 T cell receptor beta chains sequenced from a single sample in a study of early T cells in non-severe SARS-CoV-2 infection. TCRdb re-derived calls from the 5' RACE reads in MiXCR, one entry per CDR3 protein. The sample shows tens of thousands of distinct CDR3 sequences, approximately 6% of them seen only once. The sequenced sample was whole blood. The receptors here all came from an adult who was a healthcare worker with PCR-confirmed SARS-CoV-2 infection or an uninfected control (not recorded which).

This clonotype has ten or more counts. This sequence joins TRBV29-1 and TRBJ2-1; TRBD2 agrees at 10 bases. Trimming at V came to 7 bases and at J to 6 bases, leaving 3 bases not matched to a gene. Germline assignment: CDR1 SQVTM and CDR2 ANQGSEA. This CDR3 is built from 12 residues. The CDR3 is CSGLAGVNEQFF. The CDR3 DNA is TGCAGCGGGCTAGCGGGAGTCAATGAGCAGTTCTTC.

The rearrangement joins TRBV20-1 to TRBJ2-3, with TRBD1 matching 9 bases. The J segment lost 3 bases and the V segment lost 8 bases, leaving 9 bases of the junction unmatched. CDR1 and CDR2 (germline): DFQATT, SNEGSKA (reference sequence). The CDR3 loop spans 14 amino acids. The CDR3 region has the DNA TGCAGTTGGCAAAGGACAGGGGCGACAGATACGCAGTATTTT. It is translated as CSWQRTGATDTQYF.

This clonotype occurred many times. The DNA for the CDR3 is TGCGCCAGCAGCATACAGGGGGGACCCTACGAGCAGTACTTC. Protein: CASSIQGGPYEQYF. The chain employs TRBV5-1 and TRBJ2-7; TRBD1 matches at 8 bases. This CDR3 spans 14 amino acids. Germline V gene sequence: CDR1 SGHRS, CDR2 YFSETQ. J was trimmed by 2 bases and V by 4 bases; bases with no gene match: 5.

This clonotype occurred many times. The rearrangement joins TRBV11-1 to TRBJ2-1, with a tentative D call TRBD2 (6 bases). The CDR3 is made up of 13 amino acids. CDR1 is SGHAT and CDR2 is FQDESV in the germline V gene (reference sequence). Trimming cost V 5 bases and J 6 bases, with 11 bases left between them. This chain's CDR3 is CASSRGSSNEQFF. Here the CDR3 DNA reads TGTGCCAGCAGCCGGGGGAGTAGCAATGAGCAGTTCTTC.

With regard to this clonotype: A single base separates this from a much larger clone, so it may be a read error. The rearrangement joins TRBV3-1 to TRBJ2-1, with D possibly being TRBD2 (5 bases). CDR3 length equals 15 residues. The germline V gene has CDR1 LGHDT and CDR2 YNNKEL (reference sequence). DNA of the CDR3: TGTACCAGCAGTCCCGGAACTAGTAAGGGCAATGAGCAGTTCTTC. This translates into CTSSPGTSKGNEQFF.

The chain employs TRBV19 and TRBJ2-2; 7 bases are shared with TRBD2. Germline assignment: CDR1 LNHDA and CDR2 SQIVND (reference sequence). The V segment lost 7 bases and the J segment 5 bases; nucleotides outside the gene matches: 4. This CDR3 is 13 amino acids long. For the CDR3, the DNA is TGTGCCAGTACGCAGCGGGAAACCGGGGAGCTGTTTTTT. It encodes CASTQRETGELFF.

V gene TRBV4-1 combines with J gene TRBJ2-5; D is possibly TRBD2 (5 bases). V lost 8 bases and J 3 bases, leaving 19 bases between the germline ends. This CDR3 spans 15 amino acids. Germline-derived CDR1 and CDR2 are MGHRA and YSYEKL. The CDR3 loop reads CASALEGADKETQYF. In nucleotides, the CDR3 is TGCGCCAGCGCTTTAGAGGGCGCAGACAAAGAGACCCAGTACTTC.

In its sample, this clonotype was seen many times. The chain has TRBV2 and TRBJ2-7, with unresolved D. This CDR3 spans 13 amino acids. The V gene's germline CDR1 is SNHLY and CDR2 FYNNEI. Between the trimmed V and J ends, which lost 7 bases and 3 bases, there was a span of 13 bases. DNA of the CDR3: TGTGCCAGCATGATGCCTCATAGCTACGAGCAGTACTTC. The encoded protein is CASMMPHSYEQYF.

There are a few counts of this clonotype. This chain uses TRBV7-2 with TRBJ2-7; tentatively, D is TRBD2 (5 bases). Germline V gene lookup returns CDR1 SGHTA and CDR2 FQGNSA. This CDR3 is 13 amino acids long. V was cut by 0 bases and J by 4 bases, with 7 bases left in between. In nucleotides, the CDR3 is TGTGCCAGCAGCTTAGCGCCGGGGTACGAGCAGTACTTC. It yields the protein CASSLAPGYEQYF. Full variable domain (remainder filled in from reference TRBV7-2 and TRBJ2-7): GAGVSQSPSNKVTEKGKDVELRCDPISGHTALYWYRQSLGQGLEFLIYFQGNSAPDKSGLPSDRFSAERTGGSVSTLTIQRTQQEDSAVYLCASSLAPGYEQYFGPGTRLTVT.

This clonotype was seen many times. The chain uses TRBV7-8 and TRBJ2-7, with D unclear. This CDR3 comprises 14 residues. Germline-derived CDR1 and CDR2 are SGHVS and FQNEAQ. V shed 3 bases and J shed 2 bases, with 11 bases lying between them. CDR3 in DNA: TGTGCCAGCAGCTTCGGAGTGGCTGCCTACGAGCAGTACTTC. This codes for CASSFGVAAYEQYF.

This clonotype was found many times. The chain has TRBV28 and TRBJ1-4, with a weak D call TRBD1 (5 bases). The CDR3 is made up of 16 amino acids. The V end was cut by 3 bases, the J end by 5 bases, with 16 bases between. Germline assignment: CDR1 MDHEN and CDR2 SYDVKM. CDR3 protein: CASSLVLGQINEKLFF. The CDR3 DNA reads TGTGCCAGCAGTTTGGTGCTAGGACAAATCAATGAAAAACTGTTTTTT.

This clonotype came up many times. DNA of the CDR3: TGTGCCAGCTCACCTTGGGACGCCGACTCTGGAAACACCATATATTTT. Protein: CASSPWDADSGNTIYF. The genes are TRBV18 and TRBJ1-3; perhaps TRBD1 as D (5 bases). Per the germline V gene, CDR1 is KGHSH and CDR2 is LQKENI. This CDR3 region has 16 residues. V lost 3 bases, J lost 0 bases, and 12 bases lay in between. The full variable domain, completed using reference TRBV18 and TRBJ1-3, is NAGVMQNPRHLVRRRGQEARLRCSPMKGHSHVYWYRQLPEEGLKFMVYLQKENIIDESGMPKERFSAEFPKEGPSILRIQQVVRGDSAAYFCASSPWDADSGNTIYFGEGSWLTVV.

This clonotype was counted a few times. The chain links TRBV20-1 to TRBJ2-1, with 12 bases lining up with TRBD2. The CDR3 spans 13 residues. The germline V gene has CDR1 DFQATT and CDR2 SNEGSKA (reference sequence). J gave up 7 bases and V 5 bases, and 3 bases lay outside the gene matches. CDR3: CSAPTSGRNEQFF. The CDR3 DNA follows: TGCAGTGCTCCGACTAGCGGGAGAAATGAGCAGTTCTTC.

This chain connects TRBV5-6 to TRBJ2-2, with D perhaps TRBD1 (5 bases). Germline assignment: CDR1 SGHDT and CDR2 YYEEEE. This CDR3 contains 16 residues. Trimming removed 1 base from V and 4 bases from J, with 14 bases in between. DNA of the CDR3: TGTGCCAGCAGCTTGATCCAGGGTTCTCCCACCGGGGAGCTGTTTTTT. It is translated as CASSLIQGSPTGELFF.

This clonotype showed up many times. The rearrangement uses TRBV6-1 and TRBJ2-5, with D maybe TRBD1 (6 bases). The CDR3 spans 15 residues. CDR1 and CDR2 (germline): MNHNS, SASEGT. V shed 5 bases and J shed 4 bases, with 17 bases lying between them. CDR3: CASSYQQGERETQYF. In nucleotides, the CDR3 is TGTGCCAGCAGTTACCAACAGGGTGAGAGAGAGACCCAGTACTTC.

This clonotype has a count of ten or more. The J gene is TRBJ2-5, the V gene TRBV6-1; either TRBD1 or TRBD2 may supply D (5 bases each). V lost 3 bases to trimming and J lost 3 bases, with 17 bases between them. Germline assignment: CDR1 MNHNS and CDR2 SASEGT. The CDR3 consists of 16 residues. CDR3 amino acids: CASSDPGDPDEETQYF. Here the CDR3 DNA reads TGTGCCAGCAGTGATCCCGGGGACCCCGACGAAGAGACCCAGTACTTC.

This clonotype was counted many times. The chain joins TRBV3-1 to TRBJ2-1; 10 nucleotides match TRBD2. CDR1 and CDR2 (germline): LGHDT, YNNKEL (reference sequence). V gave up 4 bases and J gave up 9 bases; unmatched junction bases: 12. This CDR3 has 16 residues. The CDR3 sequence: CASSRGGASGRIEQFF. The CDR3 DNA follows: TGTGCCAGCAGCCGCGGGGGGGCTAGCGGGAGAATTGAGCAGTTCTTC.

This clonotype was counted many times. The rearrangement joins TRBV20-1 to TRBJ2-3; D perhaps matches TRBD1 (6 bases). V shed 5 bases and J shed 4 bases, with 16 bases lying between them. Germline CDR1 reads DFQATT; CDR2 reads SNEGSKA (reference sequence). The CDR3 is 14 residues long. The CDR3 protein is CSAYRVVDADTQYF. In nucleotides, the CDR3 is TGCAGTGCTTACAGGGTCGTGGATGCAGATACGCAGTATTTT.